One and the same sample provided the 11 T cell receptor beta chains below, sequenced in a study of cytomegalovirus exposure and HLA in healthy donors. PCR primers comprised 60 Vbeta and 13 Jbeta primers. Clones were read by immunoSEQ multiplex PCR, and TCRdb kept only the in-frame ones, dropping some. The sample's table shows 200,000 to 250,000 clones. The specimen was PBMCs. The receptors were sampled from a woman aged 25 to 39 in good health and CMV-seropositive.

V is TRBV7-9 and J is TRBJ1-3; 7 bases are a match to TRBD1. Per the germline V gene, CDR1 is SEHNR and CDR2 is FQNEAQ (reference sequence). V shed 5 bases and J 11 bases; nucleotides not matched to a gene: 12. The CDR3 sequence is 14 residues long. CDR3 sequence reads: CASSDTRGRRAIYF. The CDR3 nucleotides read TGTGCCAGCAGCGACACGAGGGGGCGCAGGGCCATATATTTT.

This chain joins TRBV5-1 and TRBJ2-2; 7 bases fit TRBD1. The V segment lost 2 bases and the J segment 4 bases; nucleotides outside the gene matches: 5. The CDR3 loop spans 15 amino acids. The germline gives CDR1 SGHRS, CDR2 YFSETQ. CDR3: CASSLTGASTGELFF. Here the CDR3 DNA reads TGCGCCAGCAGCTTAACAGGGGCGTCCACCGGGGAGCTGTTTTTT.

This chain links TRBV10-1 with TRBJ2-3; the D gene is possibly TRBD2 (6 bases). The V gene's germline CDR1 is WNHNN and CDR2 SYGVQD (reference sequence). Trimming removed 5 bases at V and 2 bases at J, with 11 bases between. The CDR3 runs 14 residues. The CDR3 is CASSNGGPTDTQYF. Written as DNA, the CDR3 is TGCGCCAGCAGTAACGGGGGTCCCACAGATACGCAGTATTTT.

This chain links TRBV6-5 with TRBJ1-2; 7 nucleotides line up with TRBD1. This CDR3 region has 14 residues. The J segment lost 4 bases and the V segment lost 5 bases, leaving 7 bases of the junction unmatched. Per the germline V gene, CDR1 is MNHEY and CDR2 is SVGAGI. CDR3 sequence (DNA): TGTGCCAGCAGTGCGACAGGGAGAGGCTATGGCTACACCTTC. It yields the protein CASSATGRGYGYTF.

The chain recombines TRBV10-3 with TRBJ1-4; 12 bases align to TRBD1. Germline CDR1 reads ENHRY; CDR2 reads SYGVKD. With 3 bases clipped from V and 3 bases from J, the junction kept 5 bases outside the gene matches. This CDR3 is built from 17 residues. The CDR3 DNA follows: TGTGCCATCAGTGACTTGGGACAGGGGGCTTCTAATGAAAAACTGTTTTTT. Translating it yields CAISDLGQGASNEKLFF.

The V and J genes are TRBV5-1 and TRBJ2-2; 9 positions agree with TRBD1. CDR3 size: 18 residues. Per the germline V gene, CDR1 is SGHRS and CDR2 is YFSETQ. Germline trimming cut 2 bases from V and 1 base from J; bases unmatched to any gene: 9. This CDR3 reads CASSFGRGQGWNTGELFF. In DNA form, the CDR3 reads TGCGCCAGCAGCTTTGGTCGGGGACAGGGTTGGAACACCGGGGAGCTGTTTTTT.

This chain links TRBV19 with TRBJ2-1; TRBD2 matches at 7 bases. This CDR3 has 15 residues. V gave up 3 bases and J gave up 3 bases; unmatched junction bases: 5. The V gene's germline CDR1 is LNHDA and CDR2 SQIVND (reference sequence). The CDR3 sequence is CASSMGGRGYNEQFF. CDR3 nucleotide sequence: TGTGCCAGTAGTATGGGCGGGAGAGGCTACAATGAGCAGTTCTTC.

The chain couples TRBV9 to TRBJ1-2; TRBD1 matches at 11 bases. Looked up from germline, CDR1 is SGDLS and CDR2 is YYNGEE. The CDR3 length is 16 residues. Unmatched junction bases numbered 9, after V lost 5 bases and J lost 3 bases. This chain's CDR3 is CASSQRTGGADYGYTF. DNA of the CDR3: TGTGCCAGCAGTCAACGGACAGGGGGCGCTGACTATGGCTACACCTTC.

The CDR3 sequence: CASARGGYGYTF. The DNA of the CDR3 is TGTGCCAGCGCGAGGGGGGGCTATGGCTACACCTTC. J is TRBJ1-2 and V is TRBV11-2, with a weak D call TRBD1 (6 bases). Germline values: CDR1 SGHAT, CDR2 FQNNGV. Trimming removed 8 bases at V and 4 bases at J, with 11 bases between. This CDR3 spans 12 amino acids. Filled out from reference TRBV11-2 and TRBJ1-2, the complete variable domain reads EAGVAQSPRYKIIEKRQSVAFWCNPISGHATLYWYQQILGQGPKLLIQFQNNGVVDDSQLPKDRFSAERLKGVDSTLKIQPAKLEDSAVYLCASARGGYGYTFGSGTRLTVV.

CDR3 in DNA: TGTGCCACCAGCAGAGGTACAGTTAAGACAGGGGATTATGGCTACACCTTC. Residues: CATSRGTVKTGDYGYTF. The chain uses TRBV15 and TRBJ1-2; 8 bases are shared with TRBD1. Looked up from germline, CDR1 is LNHNV and CDR2 is YYDKDF (reference sequence). The CDR3 has 17 residues. V trimming: 1 base; J trimming: 5 bases; junction bases outside the gene matches: 12.

In DNA form, the CDR3 reads TGTGCCAGCACCCACCGGAACCTCACAGAAAACAATCAGCCCCAGCATTTT. Residues: CASTHRNLTENNQPQHF. This chain joins TRBV21-1 and TRBJ1-5; the tabulated D call, TRBD1, remains unverified against the DNA. TRBV21-1 is recorded as a pseudogene. The CDR3 is made up of 17 amino acids.